The 16 T cell receptor beta chains in this list originate from one sample, sequenced in a study of beta chain features in type 1 diabetes. The isolated RNA, all of it, was reverse transcribed, so expressed TCRB transcripts were what got sequenced. Clones were sequenced by immunoSEQ multiplex PCR, and TCRdb holds only the in-frame ones, with some missing. The data show about 210,000 clones, roughly 11% seen once. The sample was central memory CD4+ T cells from blood. The receptors were gathered from a man aged 18 to 30 in good health.

A few counts support this clone. V is TRBV7-2 and J is TRBJ2-1, with 7 nucleotides matching TRBD1. The trim removed 0 bases at V and 1 base at J, leaving 6 bases unmatched. The CDR3 is made up of 17 amino acids. CDR1 SGHTA and CDR2 FQGNSA come from the germline V gene. The CDR3 region is CASSLAFYRGSYNEQFF. DNA for the CDR3: TGTGCCAGCAGCTTAGCTTTTTACAGGGGATCCTACAATGAGCAGTTCTTC.

This clone has more than one count but fewer than ten. A much bigger clone sits one base away, suggesting this may be a read error. The same CDR3 can be traced to other DNA sequences in this sample. The CDR3 bases are TGTGCCAGCAGCCCAAGGGAGGTCGCGGGAGGGGCGGCCGGGGAGCTGTTTTTT. This encodes CASSPREVAGGAAGELFF. V and J are TRBV7-2 and TRBJ2-2; 9 bases line up with TRBD2. Per the germline V gene, CDR1 is SGHTA and CDR2 is FQGNSA. The CDR3 spans 18 residues. J lost 6 bases, V lost 5 bases, and 16 bases had no gene match.

In its sample, this clone was seen many times. This chain joins TRBV7-3 and TRBJ1-1; D might be TRBD1 (6 bases). CDR3 length equals 13 residues. Germline CDR1 SGHTA, CDR2 FQGTGA. V was cut by 1 base and J by 3 bases, with 6 bases left in between. In DNA, the CDR3 is TGTGCCAGCAGCTTAAACAGGGACACTGAAGCTTTCTTT. Translating it yields CASSLNRDTEAFF.

This clone was counted at least ten times. The chain links TRBV21-1 to TRBJ2-3; TRBD2 is the table's D call, not checked against the DNA. TRBV21-1 is a pseudogene locus. The CDR3 contains 17 residues. The CDR3 protein is CAGPRQSGLAGQNTQYF. The CDR3 region has the DNA TGTGCCGGGCCCCGGCAGTCGGGACTAGCGGGACAGAATACGCAGTATTTT.

In its sample, this clone was seen a few times. This likely stems from a read error, as it lies one base from a far larger clone. The genes are TRBV7-2 and TRBJ2-7; TRBD2 matches 11 bases. After removal of 1 base from V and 9 bases from J, the junction contained 11 bases not matched to a gene. The CDR3 has 16 residues. Germline V lookup: CDR1 SGHTA, CDR2 FQGNSA. The CDR3 loop is CASSLGLAGGAAGQYF. The CDR3 DNA is TGTGCCAGCAGCTTAGGGCTAGCGGGAGGTGCCGCGGGGCAGTACTTC.

This clone has a handful of counts. The V and J genes are TRBV2 and TRBJ2-7; D perhaps matches TRBD1 (5 bases). The CDR3 has 14 amino acids. The germline gives CDR1 SNHLY, CDR2 FYNNEI. Deletions cut 7 bases from V and 3 bases from J, with 16 bases between. The CDR3 here is CASTEQQEIYEQYF. The CDR3 DNA reads as TGTGCCAGCACCGAGCAACAGGAGATCTACGAGCAGTACTTC.

The chain is built from TRBV18 and TRBJ2-5; TRBD2 might be the D (5 bases). V dropped 4 bases and J dropped 1 base, with 7 bases sitting between them. Germline V gene sequence: CDR1 KGHSH, CDR2 LQKENI. The CDR3 length is 13 residues. For the CDR3, the DNA is TGTGCCAGCTCACTAGGACTCCAAGAGACCCAGTACTTC. Protein: CASSLGLQETQYF.

The chain carries TRBV7-2 and TRBJ2-3; D uncertain. The V and J ends lost 5 bases and 2 bases respectively, with 14 bases between them. The CDR3 loop spans 15 amino acids. Germline V gene lookup returns CDR1 SGHTA and CDR2 FQGNSA. The CDR3 loop is CASSVATTFTDTQYF. The CDR3 DNA follows: TGTGCCAGCAGCGTCGCGACGACCTTCACAGATACGCAGTATTTT. The complete variable domain, with remaining parts taken from reference TRBV7-2 and TRBJ2-3, reads GAGVSQSPSNKVTEKGKDVELRCDPISGHTALYWYRQSLGQGLEFLIYFQGNSAPDKSGLPSDRFSAERTGGSVSTLTIQRTQQEDSAVYLCASSVATTFTDTQYFGPGTRLTVL.

The chain combines TRBV29-1 with TRBJ2-1; the D gene is possibly TRBD1 (5 bases). The length of the CDR3 is 15 residues. Trimming left V 5 bases short and J 1 base short, with 15 bases between. CDR1 SQVTM and CDR2 ANQGSEA come from the germline V gene. The CDR3 spells CSVMVQGSSYNEQFF. CDR3 DNA sequence: TGCAGCGTTATGGTGCAGGGTTCTTCCTACAATGAGCAGTTCTTC.

This clone was detected many times. This chain links TRBV7-6 with TRBJ1-4; D may be TRBD1 (5 bases). Germline V gives CDR1 SGHVS, CDR2 FNYEAQ. CDR3 length: 16 residues. V was cut by 0 bases and J by 3 bases, with 11 bases left in between. This CDR3 reads CASSLAPGRANEKLFF. The CDR3 nucleotides read TGTGCCAGCAGCTTAGCTCCGGGGCGGGCTAATGAAAAACTGTTTTTT. The full variable domain, in which reference TRBV7-6 and TRBJ1-4 provide the parts outside the CDR3, is GAGVSQSPRYKVTKRGQDVALRCDPISGHVSLYWYRQALGQGPEFLTYFNYEAQQDKSGLPNDRFSAERPEGSISTLTIQRTEQRDSAMYRCASSLAPGRANEKLFFGSGTQLSVL.

This clone has only a few counts. CDR3 residues: CASSLSSRGEETQYF. The CDR3 region has the DNA TGTGCCAGCAGTTTATCCTCGAGGGGGGAGGAGACCCAGTACTTC. The V and J genes are TRBV28 and TRBJ2-5; D is tentatively TRBD1 or TRBD2 (6 bases each). The V end was cut by 1 base, the J end by 5 bases, with 14 bases between. This CDR3 has 15 amino acids. Germline CDR1 and CDR2: MDHEN and SYDVKM.

The table lists this clone with a few counts. The V gene is TRBV7-2, the J gene TRBJ2-4; D not resolved. CDR3 length equals 14 residues. V lost 1 base, J lost 5 bases, and 9 bases lay in between. From germline, CDR1 is SGHTA and CDR2 FQGNSA. CDR3 loop: CASSLELQENIQYF. The CDR3, as DNA: TGTGCCAGCAGCTTAGAGCTCCAGGAAAACATTCAGTACTTC.

The chain has TRBV6-6 and TRBJ2-3; D may correspond to TRBD1 or TRBD2 (5 bases each). Germline V gene sequence: CDR1 MNHNY, CDR2 SVGAGI (reference sequence). The CDR3 extends over 14 amino acids. V lost 2 bases and J 5 bases, leaving 11 bases between the germline ends. Here the CDR3 reads CASSYGTLRDTQYF. As DNA, the CDR3 is TGTGCCAGCAGTTACGGGACCTTGAGAGATACGCAGTATTTT.

This clone has a handful of counts. V usage is TRBV7-9 and J usage is TRBJ2-3; TRBD1 is a possible D gene (5 bases). CDR1 is SEHNR and CDR2 is FQNEAQ in the germline V gene (reference sequence). This CDR3 has 14 residues. V was pared by 8 bases and J by 2 bases, with 14 bases between. The CDR3, as DNA: TGTGCCAGCGGGGCGAGGAGATACACAGATACGCAGTATTTT. Amino acid sequence: CASGARRYTDTQYF.

Concerning this clone itself: The identical CDR3 is also encoded by other nucleotide sequences in the sample. The CDR3 spells CAWSVMGLRRGTYEQYF. The CDR3 DNA is TGTGCCTGGAGTGTCATGGGGCTTCGGCGGGGGACCTACGAGCAGTACTTC. The J gene is TRBJ2-7, the V gene TRBV30; 7 positions agree with TRBD2. Unmatched junction bases numbered 13, after V lost 0 bases and J lost 2 bases. This CDR3 spans 17 amino acids. The germline gives CDR1 GTSNPN, CDR2 SVGIG (reference sequence).

Only a few counts were recorded for this clone. The chain uses TRBV18 and TRBJ2-5; D might be TRBD1 or TRBD2, each matching 5 bases. The DNA end is more similar to TRBJ2-7, so the J call may be wrong. Germline-derived CDR1 and CDR2 are KGHSH and LQKENI. The CDR3 spans 14 residues. Here the CDR3 reads CASSRAGTLYEQYF. For the CDR3, the DNA is TGTGCCAGCTCAAGGGCCGGGACCCTCTACGAGCAGTACTTC.